This TCR beta chain was retrieved from a study of cytomegalovirus exposure and HLA in healthy donors. PCR used 60 Vbeta primers and 13 Jbeta primers. Data came from immunoSEQ multiplex PCR; TCRdb stores just in-frame clones and leaves some out. The sample records approximately 100,000 clones, roughly two thirds being singletons. Germline V gene lookup returns CDR1 LNHDA and CDR2 SQIVND (reference sequence). V lost 4 bases and J 0 bases, leaving 6 bases between the germline ends. This CDR3 is built from 13 residues. V and J are TRBV19 and TRBJ1-1, with D unclear. The TCR comes from a man aged 45 to 65 in good health and CMV-seronegative. Sequencing was done on a sample of PBMCs. The CDR3, as DNA: TGTGCCAGTAGTACCCAGGTGAACACTGAAGCTTTCTTT. Encoded protein: CASSTQVNTEAFF.